This passage covers 2 T cell receptor beta chains from one sample sequenced in a study of T cell responses to AZD1222 COVID-19 vaccine. The repertoire was sequenced with immunoSEQ multiplex PCR; TCRdb's copy has only in-frame clones and lacks some. This sample yields about 200,000 clones, of which 93% are seen a single time; roughly 1% belongs to the top ten. This specimen consisted of peripheral blood, obtained 28 days after the second AZD1222 dose. The origin of the receptors is an adult who received the AZD1222 COVID-19 vaccine.

J is TRBJ2-3 and V is TRBV5-1; TRBD2 aligns across 12 bases. Germline V gene lookup returns CDR1 SGHRS and CDR2 YFSETQ. J was trimmed by 2 bases and V by 1 base; bases with no gene match: 8. This CDR3 region has 18 residues. Here the CDR3 reads CASSLPLLAGGNTDTQYF. CDR3 DNA sequence: TGCGCCAGCAGCTTGCCCCTACTAGCGGGGGGCAACACAGATACGCAGTATTTT.

V usage is TRBV7-7 and J usage is TRBJ2-7; no firm D call. Germline values: CDR1 SSHAT, CDR2 FNYEAQ (reference sequence). V lost 1 base, J lost 3 bases, and 7 bases lay in between. This CDR3 contains 13 residues. This CDR3 is CASSLGQDYEQYF. CDR3 bases: TGTGCCAGCAGCTTAGGGCAGGACTACGAGCAGTACTTC. Looking up the rest from reference TRBV7-7 and TRBJ2-7 gives the full variable domain: GAGVSQSPRYKVTKRGQDVTLRCDPISSHATLYWYQQALGQGPEFLTYFNYEAQPDKSGLPSDRFSAERPEGSISTLTIQRTEQRDSAMYRCASSLGQDYEQYFGPGTRLTVT.